This T cell receptor (beta chain) was recovered during a study of cytomegalovirus exposure and HLA in healthy donors. Regarding the study as a whole: Common viral pathogens (according to a later analysis) appeared linked to several of the most significant clusters. Earlier analysis found most TCR beta V segments productive about 87% or about 30% of the time.

This clone was picked up a small number of times. Its antigen remains unidentified. Although they were nominally healthy when sampled, donors likely had unrecorded immune exposures. The CDR3 runs 15 residues. V was pared by 3 bases and J by 6 bases, with 17 bases between. Germline V gives CDR1 MDHEN, CDR2 SYDVKM. This PCR relied on a set of 60 Vbeta primers and 13 Jbeta primers. Methods used by the authors: Later work found around 72 million unique TCR beta chains, with about 10 million shared. Clones were sequenced by immunoSEQ multiplex PCR, and TCRdb holds only the in-frame ones, with some missing. That table supplies the V and J calls and clone size; D and trimming were determined from the DNA. The sample has 150,000 to 200,000 clones, about 78% seen once.

This chain connects TRBV28 to TRBJ1-1, with D hard to call. What was sequenced was PBMCs. This receptor was identified in a male donor in good health and CMV-seronegative. The CDR3, as DNA: TGTGCCAGCAGTTTGGGAGCGTACAAAGCGGCTGAAGCTTTCTTT. Translating it yields CASSLGAYKAAEAFF.